This TCR beta chain was observed in a study of blood T cell repertoires in COVID-19. Study details: Sites in the United States, Italy and Spain provided acute and convalescent COVID-19 samples. Sources were T cells, B-cell-depleted T cells, or PBMCs; the material itself was cDNA or gDNA.

Original analysis: Nucleated cell counts were estimated from reference gene primer amplification. Measured with immunoSEQ multiplex PCR; TCRdb has only the in-frame clones, and not every one. V, J and clone size are taken as reported in that table, and D and trimming were inferred from the DNA itself. The sample carries 140,000 to 150,000 clones, around 90% recorded once. The CDR3 loop spans 14 amino acids. The V and J ends lost 3 bases and 4 bases, in that order; junction bases with no gene match: 6. Germline values: CDR1 GTSNPN, CDR2 SVGIG (reference sequence). This sequence originates from a woman aged 45 to 65 with acute or convalescent COVID-19. This chain connects TRBV30 to TRBJ1-5, with 7 bases lining up with TRBD1. The specimen sequenced was peripheral blood. This CDR3 is CAWSPGTANQPQHF. CDR3 DNA: TGTGCCTGGAGCCCCGGGACAGCAAATCAGCCCCAGCATTTT.